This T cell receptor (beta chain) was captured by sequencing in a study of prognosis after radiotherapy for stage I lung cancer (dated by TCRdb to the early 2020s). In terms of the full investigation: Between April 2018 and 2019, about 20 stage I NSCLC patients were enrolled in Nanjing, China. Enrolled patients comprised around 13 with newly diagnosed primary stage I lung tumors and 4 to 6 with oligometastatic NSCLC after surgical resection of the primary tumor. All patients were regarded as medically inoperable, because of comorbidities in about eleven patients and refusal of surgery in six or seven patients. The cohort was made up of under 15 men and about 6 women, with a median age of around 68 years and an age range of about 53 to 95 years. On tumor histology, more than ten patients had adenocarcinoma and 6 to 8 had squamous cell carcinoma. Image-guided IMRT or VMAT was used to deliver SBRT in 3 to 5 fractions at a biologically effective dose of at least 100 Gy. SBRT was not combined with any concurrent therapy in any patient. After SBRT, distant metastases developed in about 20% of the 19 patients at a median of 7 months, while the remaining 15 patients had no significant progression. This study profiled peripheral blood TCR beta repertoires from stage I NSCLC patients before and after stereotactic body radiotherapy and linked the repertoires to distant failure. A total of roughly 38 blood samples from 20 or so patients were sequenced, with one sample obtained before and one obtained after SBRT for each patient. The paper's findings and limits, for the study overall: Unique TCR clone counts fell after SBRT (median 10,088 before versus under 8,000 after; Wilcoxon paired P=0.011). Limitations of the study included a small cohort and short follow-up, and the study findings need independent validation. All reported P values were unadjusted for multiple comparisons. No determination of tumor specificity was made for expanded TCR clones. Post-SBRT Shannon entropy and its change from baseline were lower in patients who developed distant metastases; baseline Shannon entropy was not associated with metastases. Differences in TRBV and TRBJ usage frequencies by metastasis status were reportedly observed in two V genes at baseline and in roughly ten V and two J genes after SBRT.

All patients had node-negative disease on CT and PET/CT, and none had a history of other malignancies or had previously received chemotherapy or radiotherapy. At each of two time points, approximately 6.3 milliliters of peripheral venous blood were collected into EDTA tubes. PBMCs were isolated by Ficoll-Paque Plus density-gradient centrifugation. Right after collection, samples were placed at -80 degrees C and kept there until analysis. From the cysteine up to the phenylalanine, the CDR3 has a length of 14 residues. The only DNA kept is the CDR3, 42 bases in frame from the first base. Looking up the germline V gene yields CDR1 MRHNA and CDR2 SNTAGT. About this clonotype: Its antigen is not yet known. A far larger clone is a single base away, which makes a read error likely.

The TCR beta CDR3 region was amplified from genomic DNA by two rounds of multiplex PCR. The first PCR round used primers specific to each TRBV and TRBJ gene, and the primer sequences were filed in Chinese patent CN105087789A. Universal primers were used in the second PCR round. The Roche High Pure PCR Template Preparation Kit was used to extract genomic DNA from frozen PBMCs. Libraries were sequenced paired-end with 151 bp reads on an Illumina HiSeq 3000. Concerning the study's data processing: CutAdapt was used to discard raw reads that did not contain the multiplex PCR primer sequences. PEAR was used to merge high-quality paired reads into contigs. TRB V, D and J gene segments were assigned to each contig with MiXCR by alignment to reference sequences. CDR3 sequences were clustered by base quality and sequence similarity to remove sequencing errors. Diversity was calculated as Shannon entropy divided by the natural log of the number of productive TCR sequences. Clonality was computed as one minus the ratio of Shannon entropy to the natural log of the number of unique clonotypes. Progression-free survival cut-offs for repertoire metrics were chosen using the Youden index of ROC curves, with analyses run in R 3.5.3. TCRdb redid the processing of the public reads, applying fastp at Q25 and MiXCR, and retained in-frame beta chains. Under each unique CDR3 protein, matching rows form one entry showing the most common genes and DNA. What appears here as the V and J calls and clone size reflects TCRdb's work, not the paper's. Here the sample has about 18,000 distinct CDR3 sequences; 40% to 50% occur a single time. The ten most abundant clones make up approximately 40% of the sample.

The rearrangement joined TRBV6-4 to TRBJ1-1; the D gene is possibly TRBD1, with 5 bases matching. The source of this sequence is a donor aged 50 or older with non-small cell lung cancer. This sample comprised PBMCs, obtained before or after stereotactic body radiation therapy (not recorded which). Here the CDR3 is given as CASRAKGLKTEAFF. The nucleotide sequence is TGTGCCAGCAGAGCCAAGGGGCTGAAAACTGAAGCTTTCTTT.